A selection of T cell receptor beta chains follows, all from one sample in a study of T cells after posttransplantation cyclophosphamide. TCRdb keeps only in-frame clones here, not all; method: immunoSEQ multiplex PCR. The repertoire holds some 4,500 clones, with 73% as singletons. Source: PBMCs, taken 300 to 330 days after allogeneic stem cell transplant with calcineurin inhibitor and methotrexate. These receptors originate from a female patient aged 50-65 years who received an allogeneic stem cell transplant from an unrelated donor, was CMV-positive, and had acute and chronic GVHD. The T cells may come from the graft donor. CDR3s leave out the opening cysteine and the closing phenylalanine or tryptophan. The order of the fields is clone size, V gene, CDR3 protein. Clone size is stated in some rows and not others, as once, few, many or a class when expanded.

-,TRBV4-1,ASSQDRDSSYNSPLH
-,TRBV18,ASSRDRGSTDTQY
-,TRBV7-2,ASSPVASGGAVEQF
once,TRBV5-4,ASSLQAQIYNEQF
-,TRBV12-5,ASGWGQGATDTQY
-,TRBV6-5,ASSQMNTEAF
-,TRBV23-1,ASSRGTGVRVYYGYT
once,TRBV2,ASSVSGGKVF
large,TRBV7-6,ASSLTETAGGRYNEQF
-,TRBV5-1,ASSPGQPYNSPLH
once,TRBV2,AGGTGLSEAF
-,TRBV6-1,ASRLQGSADTQY
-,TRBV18,ASSPGVTGDGYT
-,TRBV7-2,ASSLVPSQETQY
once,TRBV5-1,ASRWGQTSTDTQY
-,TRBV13,ASSYQDSGSIQY
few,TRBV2,APRQGLDNEQF
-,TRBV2,ASRLQGWGNEKLF
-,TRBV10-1,ASSPLGGTSVAEQF
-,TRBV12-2,ASRFRGGLAGDNTGELF
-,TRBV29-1,SVVRQGNTEAF
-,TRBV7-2,ASSLDSGGYQPQH
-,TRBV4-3,ASSQDRAGGLEQY
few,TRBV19,ASSRLNTEAF
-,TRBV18,ASSTGGSAGTDTQY
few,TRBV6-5,ASSYREGDTEAF
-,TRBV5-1,ASRERGVDYNEQF
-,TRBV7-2,ASSSYTDTQY
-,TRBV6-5,ASSSPPGQGRLEQY
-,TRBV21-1,ASSWSRPYNSPLH
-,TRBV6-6,ASSYSGTGGYEQY
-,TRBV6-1,ASSASGKSPHNEQF
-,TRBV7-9,ASSLGAGSNQPQH
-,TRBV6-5,ASSPSTGFYGYT
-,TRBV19,ASIARTGELF
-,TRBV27,ASSFGGYEQY
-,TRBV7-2,ASSSGVGTGGRNEAF
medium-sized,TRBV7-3,ASSTGVGLDSGYT
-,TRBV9,ASSATGLRTEAF
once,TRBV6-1,ASSEYGRGETQY
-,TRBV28,ASILAGGSSYNEQF
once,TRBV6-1,ASSLNIDYEQY
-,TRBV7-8,ASSLADRGNTEAF
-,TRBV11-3,ASSLEGSSYEQY
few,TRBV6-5,ASSGGQVGDTEAF
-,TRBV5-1,ASSFHGRTENPEAF
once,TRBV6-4,ASSDSSLGQGVRGYT
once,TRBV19,ASSLGLAHNEQF
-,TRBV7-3,ASSSGTGLEQF
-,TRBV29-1,SPDIQY
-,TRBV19,ASSIQINSYGYT
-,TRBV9,ASSPTTGTNTEAF
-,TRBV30,AWSPKPTRTEAF
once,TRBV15,ATRGGGARTDTQY
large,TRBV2,ASSELGREGSSTDTQY